The sequence of this TCR beta chain was determined in a study of T cells in Graves' hyperthyroidism and ophthalmopathy (dated by TCRdb to the late 2010s). With respect to the entire study: Peripheral blood samples were taken at the time of initial diagnosis, prior to any treatment. To identify distinguishing TCR V-J signatures, a discovery cohort of around 100 patients was used, comprising 43 with Graves' ophthalmopathy and around 60 with stable Graves' hyperthyroidism. Prospective prediction of ophthalmopathy was tested in an independent validation cohort of fewer than 20 hyperthyroidism patients and around 16 patients who later progressed to ophthalmopathy. The approximately 90 discovery patients were randomly split 7:3 into training and test sets. Thyroid tissue and blood T-cell repertoires from about six Graves' hyperthyroidism patients were also compared in the study. Once sampling was done, hyperthyroidism patients were given methimazole at a starting dose of 30 mg daily, whereas ophthalmopathy patients were given high-dose intravenous methylprednisolone. The paper reports TCR Vbeta CDR3 sequencing of some 140 peripheral blood samples: approximately 43 ophthalmopathy, about 75 hyperthyroidism and about 17 progressor patients.

On this clonotype itself: Its antigen is not yet known. Base qualities are not provided; no much larger clone lies one nucleotide away.

Findings and caveats that apply to the study as a whole: During validation, the model predicted progression to ophthalmopathy a median of about 5.9 months ahead of onset, with just under 71% sensitivity and roughly 72% specificity. A model built on a 13 V-J signature distinguished ophthalmopathy from stable hyperthyroidism, reaching approximately 89% sensitivity and approximately 83% specificity in cross-validation and 80%/75% in testing. Most expanded thyroid clonotypes (frequency above 0.001) were also detected in blood, a finding suggesting that blood repertoires may reflect thyroid immune responses. No statistical method was used to fix the sample size in advance, and group allocation was not hidden from the investigators.

V is clipped by 4 bases and J by 0 bases, and the sequence between their germline boundaries is 13 bases long. From the cysteine through the phenylalanine, the CDR3 covers 16 amino acids. Only the CDR3 DNA is retained, 48 bases long and in frame from the first base. The germline V gene encodes CDR1 GTSNPN and CDR2 SVGIG (reference sequence). Ophthalmopathy patients had moderately to severely active disease, Clinical Activity Score of at least 3, NOSPECS grade of at least 4, and duration under 3 months. Exclusion was applied to patients with uncontrolled infections, other autoimmune diseases, pregnancy or lactation. Diagnoses were established on the basis of clinical symptoms, serum thyroxine and TRAb, thyroid ultrasound, and orbital computed tomography. PBMCs were separated from 8 to 10 ml of fresh peripheral blood using Ficoll-Paque density gradient centrifugation. Trizol reagent was used to extract total RNA, and RNA quality was then checked on an Agilent 2100 Bioanalyzer.

The TCR beta CDR3 regions were amplified from RNA transcripts. For the first round of RT-PCR on the TCR CDR3, the HTBI primer set was used together with the Qiagen OneStep RT-PCR kit. A second multiplex PCR round built the libraries, followed by size selection and purification. Sequencing of the libraries was done on an Illumina HiSeq2000 using paired-end 100 bp reads. Per the source publication's procedure: SOAPnuke was used to process the raw data, with reads discarded if the reads contained adapters or uncalled bases, had a mean Phred below 15, or lacked an exact constant-primer or identifier match. COPE v1.2.5 was used to merge high-quality paired reads, and clonotypes were defined as unique nucleotide sequences. Clonotypes were aligned to IMGT TRBV, TRBD and TRBJ reference segments using MiTCR v1.1. Analysis was restricted to V-J combinations with a frequency above 0.0001, which covered 98% to 99.2% of repertoires. The TCS score was defined as the ratio of F50 (clonal expansion) to E x V (chaos), calculated using BLOSUM62-based TCRdist between CDR3 peptides within each V-J. Welch's t-statistics and random forest reduced just over 500 V-J features to 10 to 15, which were used in a naive Bayes classifier (R e1071). TCRdb reanalyzed the raw reads on its own, using fastp at Q25 for trimming and MiXCR for clone calling, and kept in-frame beta chains. Duplicate CDR3 protein sequences are folded into a single record with the most common DNA and genes. The V and J calls follow TCRdb's processing rather than the paper's. This sample comprises hundreds of thousands of distinct CDR3 sequences, 20% of them detected only once. The ten largest clones take up over 45% of the sample.

The clonotype originates from a man aged 40-49 years with Graves' ophthalmopathy. This receptor chain uses TRBV30 and TRBJ1-6; the D gene remains uncertain. Specimen: blood. The CDR3 protein: CAWKFSGSSYNSPLHF. The bases are TGTGCCTGGAAGTTTTCGGGGAGCTCCTATAATTCACCCCTCCACTTT. Outside the CDR3, residues come from the reference TRBV30 and TRBJ1-6 proteins, so the full variable domain is: SQTIHQWPATLVQPVGSPLSLECTVEGTSNPNLYWYRQAAGRGLQLLFYSVGIGQISSEVPQNLSASRPQDRQFILSSKKLLLSDSGFYLCAWKFSGSSYNSPLHFGNGTRLTVT.